This passage covers 7 T cell receptor beta chains from one sample sequenced in a study of blood T cells in healthy people across ages. With a J-beta primer mix and a sample-barcoded 5' primer, a second PCR ran about 7 to 11 cycles. One entry per CDR3 protein results from TCRdb running MiXCR on the 5' RACE reads. The sample consists of around 780,000 distinct CDR3 sequences, roughly 24% of them appearing once. These data were also filed under a second study, of T cells of mothers and their children.

The sequencing input was blood. Receptors were obtained from a boy between 10 and 17 years old in good health.

This chain joins TRBV29-1 and TRBJ2-1; unclear D gene. With 3 bases removed from V and 7 bases from J, the gap between germline ends came to 10 bases. The CDR3 sequence is 12 residues long. Germline V gives CDR1 SQVTM, CDR2 ANQGSEA. The CDR3 DNA reads as TGCAGCGTTGAGGAGCGTGGAAATGAGCAGTTCTTC. It codes for CSVEERGNEQFF.

This clonotype has a handful of counts. This chain connects TRBV29-1 to TRBJ2-7, with 9 bases that match TRBD1. J was trimmed by 6 bases and V by 7 bases; bases with no gene match: 13. The germline gives CDR1 SQVTM, CDR2 ANQGSEA. The CDR3 spans 14 residues. Here the CDR3 DNA reads TGCAGCGGAGAGACCGGGACAGGGAACAGCGAGCAGTACTTC. Its protein is CSGETGTGNSEQYF.

This clonotype was seen more than once but under ten times. The genes are TRBV3-1 and TRBJ2-5; D is uncertain. This CDR3 contains 16 residues. Germline V gene sequence: CDR1 LGHDT, CDR2 YNNKEL (reference sequence). The ends were cut back, 1 base at V and 1 base at J, with 13 bases in the middle. In nucleotides, the CDR3 is TGTGCCAGCAGCCAAGTAGGTGCCCTACTCCAAGAGACCCAGTACTTC. Its translation: CASSQVGALLQETQYF.

This clonotype is labeled as medium-sized (0.01 to 0.1%). The chain links TRBV20-1 to TRBJ1-2; D is undetermined. The CDR3 extends over 12 amino acids. Germline CDR1 and CDR2: DFQATT and SNEGSKA (reference sequence). V lost 3 bases and J 4 bases, leaving 9 bases between the germline ends. The CDR3 nucleotides read TGCAGTGCTAGCGGACCGCTCTATGGCTACACCTTC. It specifies CSASGPLYGYTF.

This clonotype turned up a few times. At one boundary the junction diverges from the germline segment, which might be a read error. This chain uses TRBV5-1 with TRBJ2-1; TRBD2 aligns across 9 bases. The length of the CDR3 is 17 residues. Per the germline V gene, CDR1 is SGHRS and CDR2 is YFSETQ. The chain's CDR3 is CASTPEVAGATYNGQFF. The CDR3 coding sequence is TGCGCCAGCACCCCGGAGGTAGCGGGGGCGACCTACAATGGGCAGTTCTTC.

This clonotype has just a few counts. The V gene is TRBV7-2, the J gene TRBJ1-1; 8 bases match TRBD1. V shed 5 bases, J shed 7 bases, and the junction held 6 bases outside the gene matches. Germline lookup yields CDR1 SGHTA and CDR2 FQGNSA. The CDR3 contains 13 residues. Written as DNA, the CDR3 is TGTGCCAGCAGCCGCGACAGGGGAGGTGAAGCTTTCTTT. This encodes CASSRDRGGEAFF.

This clonotype was observed a handful of times. The CDR3 reads CRVGSTSGGRNEQFF. CDR3 sequence (DNA): TGCAGGGTGGGCTCCACTAGCGGGGGGCGAAATGAGCAGTTCTTC. This rearrangement joins TRBV20-1 to TRBJ2-5, with 12 bases identical to TRBD2. The J call may be mistaken, given a closer DNA end match to TRBJ2-1. Germline CDR1 is DFQATT and CDR2 is SNEGSKA (reference sequence). The CDR3 has 15 residues.